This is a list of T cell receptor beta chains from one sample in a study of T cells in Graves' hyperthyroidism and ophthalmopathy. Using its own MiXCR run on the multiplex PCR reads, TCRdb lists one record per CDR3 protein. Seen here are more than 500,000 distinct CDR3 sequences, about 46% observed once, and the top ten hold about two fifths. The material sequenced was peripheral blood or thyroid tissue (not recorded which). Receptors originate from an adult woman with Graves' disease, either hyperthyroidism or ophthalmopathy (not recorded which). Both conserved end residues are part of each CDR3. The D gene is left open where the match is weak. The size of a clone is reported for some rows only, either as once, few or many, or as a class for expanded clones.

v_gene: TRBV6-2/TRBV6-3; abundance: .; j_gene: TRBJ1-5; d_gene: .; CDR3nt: TGTGCCAGCAGTCGCGACGGGGTCGGCAATCAGCCCCAGCATTTT; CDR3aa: CASSRDGVGNQPQHF
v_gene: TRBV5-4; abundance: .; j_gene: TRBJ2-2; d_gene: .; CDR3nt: TGTGCCAGCAGCCCCAAAGGGGGAATCTCCGGGGAGCTGTTTTTT; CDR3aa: CASSPKGGISGELFF
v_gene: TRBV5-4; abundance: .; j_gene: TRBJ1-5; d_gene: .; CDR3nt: TGTGCCAGCAGTGCGGAGGGCGGCAATCAGCCCCAGCATTTT; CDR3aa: CASSAEGGNQPQHF
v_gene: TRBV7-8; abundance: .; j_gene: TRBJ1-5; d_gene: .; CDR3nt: TGTGCCAGCAGCTTAGGCCCGGCCCAGCATTTT; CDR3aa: CASSLGPAQHF
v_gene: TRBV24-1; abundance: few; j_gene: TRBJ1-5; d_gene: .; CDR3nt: TGTGCCACCAGTGATTCAGAGACACAATTCAATCAGCCCCAGCATTTT; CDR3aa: CATSDSETQFNQPQHF
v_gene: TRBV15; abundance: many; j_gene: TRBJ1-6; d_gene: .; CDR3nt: TGTGCCACCAGCAGAGATAAGGGGCATAATTCACCCCTCCACTTT; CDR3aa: CATSRDKGHNSPLHF
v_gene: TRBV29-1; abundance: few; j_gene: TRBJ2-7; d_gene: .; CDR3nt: TGCAGCGTGGGCACCGGCGGCTCCTACGAGCAGTACTTC; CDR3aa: CSVGTGGSYEQYF
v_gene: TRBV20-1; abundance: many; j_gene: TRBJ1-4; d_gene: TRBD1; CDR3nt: TGCAGTGCTAGATCCGGGACAGGGGGTATTACTAATGAAAAACTGTTTTTT; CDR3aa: CSARSGTGGITNEKLFF
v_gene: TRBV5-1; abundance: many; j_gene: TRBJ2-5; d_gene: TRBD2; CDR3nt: TGCGCCAGCAGCTCCTACGGGACTAGCGAGGAGACCCAGTACTTC; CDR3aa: CASSSYGTSEETQYF
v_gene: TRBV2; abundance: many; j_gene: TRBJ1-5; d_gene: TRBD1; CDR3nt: TGTGCCAGCAGAGGGGACAGCGATCAGCCCCAGCATTTT; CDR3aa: CASRGDSDQPQHF